This TCR beta chain was captured by sequencing in a study of CXCR3-negative and CXCR3-positive naive CD8 T cells. The study made its TRB cDNA libraries by 5' RACE, adding UMI labels. After re-calling the 5' RACE reads, TCRdb lists one entry per CDR3 protein, DNA absent. The sample holds around 50,000 distinct CDR3 sequences. CDR1 and CDR2 from the germline V gene are DFQATT and SNEGSKA (reference sequence). This CDR3 has 14 amino acids. Naive cells were sorted as CD45RO-, CCR7+, CD27+ and CD95-. Of note for this clonotype: Its cognate antigen is unknown.

Findings and caveats of the study: In both naive subsets diversity was comparably high, whereas memory CD8+ cells showed much lower diversity. Naive CXCR3-positive cells had TRB CDR3s more hydrophobic than those of CXCR3-negative naive cells.

The TCR was taken from a human donor in good health. Some clones in this sample may be carry-over from other donors' samples. This sequence joins TRBV20-1 and TRBJ2-5; TCRdb returns TRBD1, unconfirmable since there is no DNA. The sequenced material came from naive CXCR3- CD8+ T cells from blood. Described subset: CD45RO-CCR7+CD27+CD95- naive CD8+ T cells lacking CXCR3 (TNR3-). The CDR3 reads CSATGGRRGETQYF.